This TCR beta chain emerged from a study of T cells in Graves' hyperthyroidism and ophthalmopathy (dated by TCRdb to between 2018 and 2021). For the study in its entirety: Peripheral blood was sampled at the time of initial diagnosis, prior to any treatment. A discovery cohort of about 96 patients, about 44 with Graves' ophthalmopathy and more than 55 with stable Graves' hyperthyroidism, was used to find distinguishing TCR V-J signatures. An independent validation cohort of under 20 hyperthyroidism patients and more than 15 patients who later progressed to ophthalmopathy tested prospective prediction of ophthalmopathy. The 75 to 100 discovery patients were randomly divided into training and test sets at a 7:3 ratio. Thyroid tissue and blood T-cell repertoires from six Graves' hyperthyroidism patients were also compared in the study. After blood sampling, hyperthyroidism patients were treated with methimazole at a starting dose of 30 mg daily, and ophthalmopathy patients were treated with high-dose intravenous methylprednisolone. The paper describes TCR Vbeta CDR3 sequencing of more than 120 peripheral blood samples, made up of approximately 40 ophthalmopathy patients, some 80 hyperthyroidism patients and roughly 17 progressor patients. Findings and caveats that apply to the study as a whole: In validation, the model predicted progression to ophthalmopathy with about 71% sensitivity and about 73% specificity, a median of roughly seven months before onset. No statistical method was used to set the sample size in advance, and investigators knew the group allocation. Most expanded thyroid clonotypes (frequency above 0.001) were also detected in blood, suggesting blood repertoires may reflect thyroid immune responses. A 13 V-J signature model separated ophthalmopathy from stable hyperthyroidism, with 87.88% sensitivity and 81.08% specificity in cross-validation and 80%/75% in testing.

Moderately to severely active disease, a Clinical Activity Score of at least 3, a NOSPECS grade of at least 4, and a duration under 3 months were present in ophthalmopathy patients. Any patient with an uncontrolled infection, another autoimmune disease, pregnancy or lactation was excluded. Diagnoses were based on clinical symptoms, serum thyroxine and TRAb, thyroid ultrasound and orbital computed tomography. PBMCs were isolated from about 10 ml of fresh peripheral blood by Ficoll-Paque density gradient centrifugation. Total RNA was extracted using Trizol reagent, and RNA quality was assessed on an Agilent 2100 Bioanalyzer. Note on this clonotype: The antigen it binds to is not known. Within one base of it there is no much larger clone, and no base qualities were kept.

CDR1 and CDR2 are drawn from the germline V gene: MNHEY, SVGEGT. Inclusive of the bounding cysteine and phenylalanine, the CDR3 is 14 residues long. CDR3 DNA is the only sequence kept; it has 42 bases, read in frame from the first base. V is cut back by 4 bases and J by 3 bases, with 5 bases in the junction unmatched. The TCR beta CDR3 regions were amplified from the RNA transcripts. The TCR CDR3 was subjected to a first round of RT-PCR using the HTBI primer set and the Qiagen OneStep RT-PCR kit. The libraries were constructed in a second round of multiplex PCR and then size-selected and purified. The libraries were sequenced on an Illumina HiSeq2000 using paired-end 100 bp reads. The study's own analysis went as follows. SOAPnuke was used to process the raw data, with reads discarded if the reads contained adapters or uncalled bases, had a mean Phred below 15, or lacked an exact constant-primer or identifier match. High-quality paired reads were merged using COPE v1.2.5, and each unique nucleotide sequence was defined as a clonotype. Clonotypes were aligned to IMGT TRBV, TRBD and TRBJ reference segments using MiTCR v1.1. The analysis was restricted to V-J combinations with a frequency above 0.0001, which together covered 99% to 99.2% of the repertoires. The TCS score was defined as the ratio of F50 (clonal expansion) to E x V (chaos), calculated using BLOSUM62-based TCRdist between CDR3 peptides within each V-J. Welch's t-statistics and random forest reduced roughly 540 V-J features to 13, which were used in a naive Bayes classifier (R e1071). The public sequencing data were trimmed at Q25 with fastp and processed into clonotypes with MiXCR by TCRdb, which kept only in-frame beta chains. Each entry is one CDR3 protein sequence, shown with its most common DNA and genes. The V and J calls and clone size come from TCRdb's table, not from the authors' own analysis. For this sample the table gives 450,000 to 550,000 distinct CDR3 sequences, of which 24% were detected only once. The top ten constitute around 11% of the sample.

The source of this sequence is a woman between 25 and 40 years old with Graves' ophthalmopathy. Recombination linked TRBV6-2 or TRBV6-3 to TRBJ1-1; 7 nucleotides in the junction match TRBD1. The sequenced material came from blood. The CDR3 is CASSSHTGDTEAFF. The sequenced DNA is TGTGCCAGCAGTTCTCATACAGGGGACACTGAAGCTTTCTTT.